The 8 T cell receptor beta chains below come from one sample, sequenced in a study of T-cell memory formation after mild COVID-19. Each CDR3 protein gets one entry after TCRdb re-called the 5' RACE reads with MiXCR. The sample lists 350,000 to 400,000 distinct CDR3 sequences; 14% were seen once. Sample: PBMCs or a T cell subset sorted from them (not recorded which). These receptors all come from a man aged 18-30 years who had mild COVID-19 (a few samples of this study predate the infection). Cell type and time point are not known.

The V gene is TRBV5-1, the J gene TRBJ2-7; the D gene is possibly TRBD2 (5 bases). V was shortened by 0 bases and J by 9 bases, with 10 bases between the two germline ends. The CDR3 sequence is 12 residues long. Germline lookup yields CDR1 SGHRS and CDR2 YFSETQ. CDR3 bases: TGCGCCAGCAGCTTGGGAGCGGATGTGCAGTACTTC. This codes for CASSLGADVQYF.

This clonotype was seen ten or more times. CDR3 bases: TGTGCCAGCAGTCCACTCACCCTCCGGGACAGGGACTACGAGCAGTACTTC. Its protein is CASSPLTLRDRDYEQYF. J is TRBJ2-7 and V is TRBV6-5; 9 bases are a match to TRBD1. CDR3 length: 17 residues. Looked up from germline, CDR1 is MNHEY and CDR2 is SVGAGI. V was clipped by 5 bases and J by 3 bases; unmatched bases: 14.

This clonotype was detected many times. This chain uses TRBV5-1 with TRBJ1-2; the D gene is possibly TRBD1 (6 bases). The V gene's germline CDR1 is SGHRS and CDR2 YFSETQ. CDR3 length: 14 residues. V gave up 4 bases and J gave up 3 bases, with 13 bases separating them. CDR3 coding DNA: TGCGCCAGCAGCCCAGGGGACACCTACTATGGCTACACCTTC. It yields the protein CASSPGDTYYGYTF.

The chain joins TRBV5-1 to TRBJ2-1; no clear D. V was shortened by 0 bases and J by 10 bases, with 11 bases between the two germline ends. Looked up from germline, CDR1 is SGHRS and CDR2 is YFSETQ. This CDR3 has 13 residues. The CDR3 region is CASSLGQSKEQFF. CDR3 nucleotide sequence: TGCGCCAGCAGCTTGGGCCAGTCAAAGGAGCAGTTCTTC.

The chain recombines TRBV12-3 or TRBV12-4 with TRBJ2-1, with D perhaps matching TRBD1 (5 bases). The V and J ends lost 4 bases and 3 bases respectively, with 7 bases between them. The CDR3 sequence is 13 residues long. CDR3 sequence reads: CASSSDNYNEQFF. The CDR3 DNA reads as TGTGCCAGCAGTTCGGACAACTACAATGAGCAGTTCTTC.

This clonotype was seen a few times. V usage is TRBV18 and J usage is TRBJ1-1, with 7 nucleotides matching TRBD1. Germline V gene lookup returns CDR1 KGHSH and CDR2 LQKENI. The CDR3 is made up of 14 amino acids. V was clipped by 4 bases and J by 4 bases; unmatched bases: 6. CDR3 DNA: TGTGCCAGCTCACTTGGGACAGCCCTCACTGAAGCTTTCTTT. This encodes CASSLGTALTEAFF.

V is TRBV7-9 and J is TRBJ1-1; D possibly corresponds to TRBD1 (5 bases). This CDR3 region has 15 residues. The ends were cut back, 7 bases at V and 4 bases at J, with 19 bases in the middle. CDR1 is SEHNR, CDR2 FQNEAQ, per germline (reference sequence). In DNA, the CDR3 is TGTGCCAGCAACATAGGTGCGGGGGTGTCCACTGAAGCTTTCTTT. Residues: CASNIGAGVSTEAFF.

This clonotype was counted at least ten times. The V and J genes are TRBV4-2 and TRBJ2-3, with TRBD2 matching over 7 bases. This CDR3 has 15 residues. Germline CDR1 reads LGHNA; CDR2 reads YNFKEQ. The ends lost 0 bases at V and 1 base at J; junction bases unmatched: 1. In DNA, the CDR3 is TGTGCCAGCAGCCAAGATCGGGGGGGCACAGATACGCAGTATTTT. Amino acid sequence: CASSQDRGGTDTQYF.